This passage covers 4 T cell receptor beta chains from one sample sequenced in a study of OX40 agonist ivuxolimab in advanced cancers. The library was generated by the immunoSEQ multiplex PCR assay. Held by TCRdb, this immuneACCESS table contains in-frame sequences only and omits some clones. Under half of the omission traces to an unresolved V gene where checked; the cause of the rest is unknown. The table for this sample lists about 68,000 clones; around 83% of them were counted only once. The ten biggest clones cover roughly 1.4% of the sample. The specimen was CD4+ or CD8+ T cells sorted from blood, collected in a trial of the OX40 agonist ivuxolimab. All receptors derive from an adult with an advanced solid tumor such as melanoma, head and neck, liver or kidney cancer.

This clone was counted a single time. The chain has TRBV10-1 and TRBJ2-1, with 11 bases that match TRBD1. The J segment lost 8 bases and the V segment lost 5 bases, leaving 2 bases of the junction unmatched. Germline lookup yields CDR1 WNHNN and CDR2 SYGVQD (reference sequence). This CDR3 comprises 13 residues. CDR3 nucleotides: TGCGCCAGCAGTCGGGACAGGGGGTATGAGCAGTTCTTC. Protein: CASSRDRGYEQFF.

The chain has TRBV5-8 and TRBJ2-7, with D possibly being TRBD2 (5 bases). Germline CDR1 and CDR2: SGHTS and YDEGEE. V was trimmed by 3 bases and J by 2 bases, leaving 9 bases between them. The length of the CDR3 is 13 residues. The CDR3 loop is CASSSDGTYEQYF. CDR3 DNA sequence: TGTGCCAGCAGCTCTGACGGGACCTACGAGCAGTACTTC.

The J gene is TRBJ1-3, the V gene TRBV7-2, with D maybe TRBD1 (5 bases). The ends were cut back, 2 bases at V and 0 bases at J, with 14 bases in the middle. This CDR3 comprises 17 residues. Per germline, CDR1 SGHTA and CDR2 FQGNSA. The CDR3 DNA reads TGTGCCAGCAGCTTACTCCCCGCAGGGAACTCTGGAAACACCATATATTTT. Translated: CASSLLPAGNSGNTIYF.

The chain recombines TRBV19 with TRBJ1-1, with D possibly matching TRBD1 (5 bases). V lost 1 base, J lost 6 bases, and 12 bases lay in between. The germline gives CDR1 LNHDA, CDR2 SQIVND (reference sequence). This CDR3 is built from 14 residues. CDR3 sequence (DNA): TGTGCCAGTAGTATAGGGGGCCTCAAACCTGAAGCTTTCTTT. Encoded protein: CASSIGGLKPEAFF.